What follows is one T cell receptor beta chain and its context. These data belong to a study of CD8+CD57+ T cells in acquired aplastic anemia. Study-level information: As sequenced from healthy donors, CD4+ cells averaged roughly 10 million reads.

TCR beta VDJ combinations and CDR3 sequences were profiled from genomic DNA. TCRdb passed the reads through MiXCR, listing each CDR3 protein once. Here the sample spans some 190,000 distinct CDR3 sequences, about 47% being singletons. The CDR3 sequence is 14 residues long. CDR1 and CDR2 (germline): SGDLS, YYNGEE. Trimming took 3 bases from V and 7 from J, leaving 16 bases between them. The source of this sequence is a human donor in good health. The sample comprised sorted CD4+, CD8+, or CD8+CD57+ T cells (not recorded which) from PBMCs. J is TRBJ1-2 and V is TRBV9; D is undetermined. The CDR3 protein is CASSAGAEATGYTF. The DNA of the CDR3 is TGTGCCAGCAGCGCCGGAGCCGAAGCTACTGGCTACACCTTC.